This TCR beta chain stems from a study of shared clonotypes between healthy human individuals. Sequencing used immunoSEQ multiplex PCR; TCRdb keeps in-frame clones, though not all of them. Among 2 million to 2.5 million clones listed, 90% to 95% were seen once. Naive CD8 isolation took CD45RO-negative cells positively selected for CCR7 and excluded terminally differentiated effector memory CD45RA+ cells. The CDR3 is 15 residues long. The ends were cut back, 5 bases at V and 2 bases at J, with 15 bases in the middle. CDR1 is MNHEY, CDR2 SMNVEV, per germline (reference sequence). Input material: naive CD8+ T cells from PBMCs. V is TRBV27 and J is TRBJ2-5, with unresolved D. The source is a man aged 18-30 years in good health. Some clones in this sample may be carry-over from other donors' samples. CDR3 sequence: CASSPHNWVQETQYF. The DNA of the CDR3 is TGTGCCAGCAGTCCACATAACTGGGTACAAGAGACCCAGTACTTC.